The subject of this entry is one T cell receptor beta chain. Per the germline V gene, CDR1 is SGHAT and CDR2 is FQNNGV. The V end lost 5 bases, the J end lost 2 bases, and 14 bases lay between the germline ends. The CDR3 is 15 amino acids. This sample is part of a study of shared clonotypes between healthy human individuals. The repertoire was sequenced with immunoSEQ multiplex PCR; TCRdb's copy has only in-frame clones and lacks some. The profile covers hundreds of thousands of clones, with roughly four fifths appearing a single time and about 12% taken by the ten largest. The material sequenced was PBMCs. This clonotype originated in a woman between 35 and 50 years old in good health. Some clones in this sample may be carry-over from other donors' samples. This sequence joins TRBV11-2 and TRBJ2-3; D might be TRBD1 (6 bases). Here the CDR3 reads CASSKQGFLTDTQYF. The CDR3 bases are TGTGCCAGCAGCAAACAGGGTTTCCTCACAGATACGCAGTATTTT.